There are many counts of the clone carrying this T cell receptor beta chain. Antigen specificity is unknown. The CDR3 totals 15 residues. The germline gives CDR1 SGHRS, CDR2 YFSETQ. V lost 3 bases and J lost 4; bases outside the gene matches: 5. This entry comes from a study of regulatory T cells in long-lasting Graves disease. Study-wide points: The researchers studied only peripheral blood, not thyroid tissue. Preferential use of TRBV28, TRBJ1-2 and TRBJ2-5 was seen in persistent disease.

Noted time point: persistent/refractory GD, antithyroid drugs over 5 years with positive TRAb. TCR sequences were obtained from RNA taken from PBMCs. Arm-PCR with iRepertoire HTBI primers amplified the CDR3 regions for these TCR beta libraries. One entry per CDR3 protein results from TCRdb running MiXCR on the multiplex PCR reads. In the table there are around 400,000 distinct CDR3 sequences, roughly 23% of which are singletons. The gene calls are TRBV5-1 and TRBJ2-2, with 8 positions matching TRBD1. The sequence was collected from a female donor with Graves disease. Sequences were derived from peripheral blood mononuclear cells (PBMCs), sampled when the disease was refractory, from a patient treated with antithyroid drugs. CDR3 amino acids: CASSWGTGGTGELFF. CDR3 DNA: TGCGCCAGCAGCTGGGGGACAGGTGGCACCGGGGAGCTGTTTTTT.